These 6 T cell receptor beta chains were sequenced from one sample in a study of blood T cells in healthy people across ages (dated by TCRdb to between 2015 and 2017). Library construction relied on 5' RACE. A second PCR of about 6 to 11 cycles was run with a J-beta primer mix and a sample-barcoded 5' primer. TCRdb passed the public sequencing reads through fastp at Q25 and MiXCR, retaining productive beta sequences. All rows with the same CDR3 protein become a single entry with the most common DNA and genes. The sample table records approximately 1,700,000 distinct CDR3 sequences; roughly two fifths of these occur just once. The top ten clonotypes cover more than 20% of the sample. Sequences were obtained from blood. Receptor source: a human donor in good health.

The CDR3 bases are TGTGCCAGCAGCTTAACCACAGGGGGCCAAGGCTACACCTTC. Translated, it gives CASSLTTGGQGYTF. The V and J genes are TRBV7-9 and TRBJ1-2, with 9 bases identical to TRBD1. V lost 2 bases and J lost 8; bases outside the gene matches: 6. CDR3 length equals 14 residues. Germline-derived CDR1 and CDR2 are SEHNR and FQNEAQ (reference sequence).

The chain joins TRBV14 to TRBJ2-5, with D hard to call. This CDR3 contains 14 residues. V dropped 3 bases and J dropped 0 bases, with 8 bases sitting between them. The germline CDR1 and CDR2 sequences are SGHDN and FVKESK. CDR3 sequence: CASSQIRYQETQYF. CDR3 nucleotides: TGTGCCAGCAGCCAGATCCGGTACCAAGAGACCCAGTACTTC. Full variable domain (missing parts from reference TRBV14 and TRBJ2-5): EAGVTQFPSHSVIEKGQTVTLRCDPISGHDNLYWYRRVMGKEIKFLLHFVKESKQDESGMPNNRFLAERTGGTYSTLKVQPAELEDSGVYFCASSQIRYQETQYFGPGTRLLVL.

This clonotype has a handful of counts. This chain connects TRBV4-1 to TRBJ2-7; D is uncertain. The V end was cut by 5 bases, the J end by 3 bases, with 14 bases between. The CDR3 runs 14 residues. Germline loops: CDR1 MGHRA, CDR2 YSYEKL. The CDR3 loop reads CASSSLIWGYEQYF. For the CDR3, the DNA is TGCGCCAGCAGCTCCCTCATTTGGGGCTACGAGCAGTACTTC.

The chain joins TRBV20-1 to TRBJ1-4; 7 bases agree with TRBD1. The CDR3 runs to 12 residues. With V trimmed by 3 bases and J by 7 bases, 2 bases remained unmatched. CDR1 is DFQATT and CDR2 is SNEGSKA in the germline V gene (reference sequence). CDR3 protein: CSARRDSEKLFF. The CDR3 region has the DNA TGCAGTGCTAGGAGGGACAGTGAAAAACTGTTTTTT.

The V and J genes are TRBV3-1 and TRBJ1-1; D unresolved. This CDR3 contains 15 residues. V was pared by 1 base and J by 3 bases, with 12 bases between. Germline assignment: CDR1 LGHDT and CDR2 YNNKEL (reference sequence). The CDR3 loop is CASSQGSDWDTEAFF. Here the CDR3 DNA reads TGTGCCAGCAGCCAAGGGTCCGACTGGGACACTGAAGCTTTCTTT.

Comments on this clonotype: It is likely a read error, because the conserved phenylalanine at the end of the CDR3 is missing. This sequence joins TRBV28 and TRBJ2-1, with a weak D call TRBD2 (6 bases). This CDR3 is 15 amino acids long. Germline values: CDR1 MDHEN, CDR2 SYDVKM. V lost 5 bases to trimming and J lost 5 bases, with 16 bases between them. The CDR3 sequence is CASSPLAGGDNEQFY. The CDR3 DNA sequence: TGTGCCAGCAGTCCCCTAGCTGGAGGGGACAATGAGCAGTTCTAC.